The 9 T cell receptor beta chains reported below all come from one sample, sequenced in a study of cytomegalovirus exposure and HLA in healthy donors. The study ran its PCR with 60 Vbeta and 13 Jbeta primers. Repertoires were generated with immunoSEQ multiplex PCR, while TCRdb's copy carries only in-frame clones and drops some. Of roughly 230,000 clones listed, around 84% were seen once; the top ten hold 0.2% to 0.3%. The sample was PBMCs. The receptors here all came from a girl aged 2-15 years in good health and CMV-seronegative.

The chain links TRBV14 to TRBJ2-3; D possibly corresponds to TRBD2 (6 bases). Trimming pared 4 bases from V and 4 bases from J, leaving 12 bases between. The CDR3 is 14 amino acids. CDR1 and CDR2 from the germline V gene are SGHDN and FVKESK. The DNA of the CDR3 is TGTGCCAGCAGCCCATTGACTAGACCAGATACGCAGTATTTT. Protein: CASSPLTRPDTQYF. Complete variable domain (other parts from reference TRBV14 and TRBJ2-3): EAGVTQFPSHSVIEKGQTVTLRCDPISGHDNLYWYRRVMGKEIKFLLHFVKESKQDESGMPNNRFLAERTGGTYSTLKVQPAELEDSGVYFCASSPLTRPDTQYFGPGTRLTVL.

The chain recombines TRBV5-1 with TRBJ1-1; tentative D call: TRBD1 (6 bases). This CDR3 has 15 residues. V dropped 1 base and J dropped 5 bases, with 15 bases sitting between them. The germline CDR1 and CDR2 sequences are SGHRS and YFSETQ. CDR3 bases: TGCGCCAGCAGCTTGCTAGGGCCAGGGGATACTGAAGCTTTCTTT. Translation gives CASSLLGPGDTEAFF.

This chain's CDR3 is CASSFDRPPYEQYF. The CDR3 DNA follows: TGTGCCAGCAGCTTTGACAGGCCCCCCTACGAGCAGTACTTC. The chain uses TRBV5-4 and TRBJ2-7, with a weak D call TRBD1 (6 bases). Germline values: CDR1 SGHNT, CDR2 YYREEE (reference sequence). The CDR3 has 14 amino acids. The germline V and J ends were trimmed by 2 bases and 2 bases, with 11 bases remaining between them.

This chain connects TRBV5-1 to TRBJ1-2; D gene uncertain. Germline V gives CDR1 SGHRS, CDR2 YFSETQ. V lost 6 bases to trimming and J lost 4 bases, with 13 bases between them. The CDR3 spans 13 residues. In DNA form, the CDR3 reads TGCGCCAGCAAGAAAGAGGGCTCCTATGGCTACACCTTC. Its protein is CASKKEGSYGYTF.

The rearrangement links TRBV6-5 to TRBJ2-3, with 9 bases aligning to TRBD2. V was clipped by 6 bases and J by 4 bases; unmatched bases: 8. The length of the CDR3 is 15 residues. Per germline, CDR1 MNHEY and CDR2 SVGAGI. CDR3 protein: CASRLSGSSADTQYF. For the CDR3, the DNA is TGTGCCAGCAGGCTTAGCGGGAGTTCCGCAGATACGCAGTATTTT.

This sequence joins TRBV5-1 and TRBJ2-7, with D unresolved. V lost 3 bases and J 0 bases, leaving 10 bases between the germline ends. Germline V gives CDR1 SGHRS, CDR2 YFSETQ. The CDR3 covers 14 residues. The CDR3 sequence is CASSSYSDSYEQYF. CDR3 sequence (DNA): TGCGCCAGCAGCTCCTACTCTGACTCCTACGAGCAGTACTTC.

V is TRBV30 and J is TRBJ1-1; maybe TRBD1 (5 bases). Trimming stripped 3 bases from V and 0 bases from J, with 14 bases between. The CDR3 has 15 amino acids. The V gene's germline CDR1 is GTSNPN and CDR2 SVGIG (reference sequence). The CDR3 is CAWSPYGGLNTEAFF. CDR3 sequence (DNA): TGTGCCTGGAGCCCCTATGGGGGGTTGAACACTGAAGCTTTCTTT.

V is TRBV7-9 and J is TRBJ1-5, with 11 bases that match TRBD1. Germline lookup yields CDR1 SEHNR and CDR2 FQNEAQ (reference sequence). This CDR3 has 15 residues. The V segment lost 6 bases and the J segment 9 bases; nucleotides outside the gene matches: 10. The CDR3, as DNA: TGTGCCAGCAGTGAATCCGGACAGGGGGCCGGGCCCCAGCATTTT. As protein: CASSESGQGAGPQHF.

V is TRBV29-1 and J is TRBJ2-1; 11 bases are shared with TRBD2. Trimming cost V 5 bases and J 0 bases; bases outside gene matches: 9. The CDR3 spans 17 residues. The germline V gene encodes CDR1 SQVTM and CDR2 ANQGSEA. CDR3: CSVLLAGEVSSYNEQFF. The CDR3 DNA reads as TGCAGCGTTCTACTAGCGGGGGAGGTTTCCTCCTACAATGAGCAGTTCTTC.